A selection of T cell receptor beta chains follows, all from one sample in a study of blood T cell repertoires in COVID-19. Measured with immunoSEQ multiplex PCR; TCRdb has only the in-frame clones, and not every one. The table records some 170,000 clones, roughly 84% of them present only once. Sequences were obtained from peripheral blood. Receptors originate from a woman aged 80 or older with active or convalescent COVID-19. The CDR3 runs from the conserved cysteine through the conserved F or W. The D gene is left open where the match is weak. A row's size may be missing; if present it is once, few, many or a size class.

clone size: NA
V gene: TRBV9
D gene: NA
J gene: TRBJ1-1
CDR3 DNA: TGTGCCAGCAGCGTCGGGGGGCGGAGTGCGAACACTGAAGCTTTCTTT
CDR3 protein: CASSVGGRSANTEAFF

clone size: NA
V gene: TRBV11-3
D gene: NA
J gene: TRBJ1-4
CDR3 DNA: TGTGCCAGCAGCGGGGGGGGGAATGAAAAACTGTTTTTT
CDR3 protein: CASSGGGNEKLFF

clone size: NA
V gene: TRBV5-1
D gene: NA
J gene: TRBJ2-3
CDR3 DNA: TGCGCCAGCAGCTTGGACGGAGAACCCACAGATACGCAGTATTTT
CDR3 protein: CASSLDGEPTDTQYF

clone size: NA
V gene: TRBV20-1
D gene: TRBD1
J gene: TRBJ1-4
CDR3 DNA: TGCAGTGCAGGGGGCGTCGAAAAACTGTTTTTT
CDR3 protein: CSAGGVEKLFF

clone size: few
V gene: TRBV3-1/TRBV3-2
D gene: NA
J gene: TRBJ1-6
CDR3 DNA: TGTGCCAGCAGCCGTGGAGGACCGAAGCCGAGCTCCTATAATTCACCCCTCCACTTT
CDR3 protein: CASSRGGPKPSSYNSPLHF

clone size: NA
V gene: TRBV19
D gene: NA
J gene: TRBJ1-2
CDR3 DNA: TGTGCCAGTAGTAAGGCAGGATCCAACTATGGCTACACCTTC
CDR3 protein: CASSKAGSNYGYTF

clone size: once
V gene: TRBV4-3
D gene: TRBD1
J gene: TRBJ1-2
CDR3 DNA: TGCGCCAGCAGCCAACTACAAGGCGGGGACAGGGACCTACTGGGCTACACCTTC
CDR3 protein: CASSQLQGGDRDLLGYTF

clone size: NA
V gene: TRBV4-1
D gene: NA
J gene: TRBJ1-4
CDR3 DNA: TGCGCCAGCAGCCAACCGGCAAGGGGCAGAGTCAATGAAAAACTGTTTTTT
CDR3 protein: CASSQPARGRVNEKLFF

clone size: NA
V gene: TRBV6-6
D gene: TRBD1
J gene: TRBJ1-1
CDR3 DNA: TGTGCCAGCAGGGGACAGGCGAACACTGAAGCTTTCTTT
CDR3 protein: CASRGQANTEAFF

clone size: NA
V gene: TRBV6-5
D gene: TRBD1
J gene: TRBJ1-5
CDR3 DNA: TGTGCCAGCAGCCCCGACAGGGAATATAGTCAGCCCCAGCATTTT
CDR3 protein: CASSPDREYSQPQHF

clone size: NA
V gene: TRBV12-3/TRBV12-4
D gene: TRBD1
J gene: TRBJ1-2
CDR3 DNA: TGTGCCAGCACCCCGACAGGGAGGTATGGCTACACCTTC
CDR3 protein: CASTPTGRYGYTF

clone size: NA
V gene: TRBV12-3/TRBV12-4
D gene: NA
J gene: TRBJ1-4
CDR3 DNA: TGTGCCACCAACCTCAGGCCGGGGGAAAAACTGTTTTTT
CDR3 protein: CATNLRPGEKLFF

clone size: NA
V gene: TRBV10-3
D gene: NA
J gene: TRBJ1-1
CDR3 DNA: TGTGCCATCAGACAGGGAGTTGAAGCTTTCTTT
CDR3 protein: CAIRQGVEAFF

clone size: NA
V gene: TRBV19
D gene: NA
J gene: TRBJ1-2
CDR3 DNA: TGTGCCAGTAGTTCCCTAGGCATAGGGGGGGACTATGGCTACACCTTC
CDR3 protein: CASSSLGIGGDYGYTF

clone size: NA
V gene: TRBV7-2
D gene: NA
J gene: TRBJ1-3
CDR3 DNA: TGTGCCAGCAGCCCTGTACTCTCTGGAAACACCATATATTTT
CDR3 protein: CASSPVLSGNTIYF

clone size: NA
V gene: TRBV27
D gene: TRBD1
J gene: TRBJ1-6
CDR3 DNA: TGTGCCAGCAGTCCGACAGGGGTCGGGACCTATAATTCACCCCTCCACTTT
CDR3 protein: CASSPTGVGTYNSPLHF

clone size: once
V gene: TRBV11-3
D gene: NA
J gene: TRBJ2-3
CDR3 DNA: TGTGCCAGCAGCTTAATCACAGGCCAAGATACGCAGTATTTT
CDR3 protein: CASSLITGQDTQYF

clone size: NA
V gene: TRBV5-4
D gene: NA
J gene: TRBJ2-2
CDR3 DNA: TGTGCCAGCAAGGACAGCCTGAACACCGGGGAGCTGTTTTTT
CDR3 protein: CASKDSLNTGELFF

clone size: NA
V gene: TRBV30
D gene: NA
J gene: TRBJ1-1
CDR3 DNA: TGTGCCTGGAGCACAGGTGGGAACACTGAAGCTTTCTTT
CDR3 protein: CAWSTGGNTEAFF

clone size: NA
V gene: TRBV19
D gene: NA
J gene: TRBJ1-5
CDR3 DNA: TGTGCCAGTAGTCCTATGATGGGCAATCAGCCCCAGCATTTT
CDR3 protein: CASSPMMGNQPQHF

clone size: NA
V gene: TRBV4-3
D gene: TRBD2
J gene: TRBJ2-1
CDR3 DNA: TGCGCCAGCAGCCAAGGGACTAGCGGGATATATGAGCAGTTCTTC
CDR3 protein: CASSQGTSGIYEQFF

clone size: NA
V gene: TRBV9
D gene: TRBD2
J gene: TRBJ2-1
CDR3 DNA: TGTGCCAGCAGCGTAGCGGGGGGGGCCATCAATGAGCAGTTCTTC
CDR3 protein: CASSVAGGAINEQFF

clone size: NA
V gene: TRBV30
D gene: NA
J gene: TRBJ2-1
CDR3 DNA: TGTGCCTGGAGTCTGACTGAGCGCGAGCAGTTCTTC
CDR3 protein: CAWSLTEREQFF

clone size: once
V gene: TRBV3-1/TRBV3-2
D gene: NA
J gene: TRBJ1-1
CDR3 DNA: TGTGCCAGCAGCCAAGATGCTCGGGGGGAGGGACCTTTCTTT
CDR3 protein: CASSQDARGEGPFF

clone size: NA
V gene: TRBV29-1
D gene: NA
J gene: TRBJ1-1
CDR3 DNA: TGCAGCGTTGGAACGGGAGGCGGGGCTGAAGCTTTCTTT
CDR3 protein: CSVGTGGGAEAFF

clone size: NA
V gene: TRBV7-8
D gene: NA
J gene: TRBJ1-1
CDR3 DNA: TGTGCCAGCAGCCCCGATCTCAGGGGCGCCTACACTGAAGCTTTCTTT
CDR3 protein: CASSPDLRGAYTEAFF

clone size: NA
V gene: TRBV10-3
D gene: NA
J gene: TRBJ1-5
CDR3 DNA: TGTGCCATCAGTGAGACAGAAAATAGCAATCAGCCCCAGCATTTT
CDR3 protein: CAISETENSNQPQHF

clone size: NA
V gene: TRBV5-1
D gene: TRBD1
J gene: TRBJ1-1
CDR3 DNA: TGCGCCAGCAGCTTGGCTCCCGGGACAGGGGTTCGCCCTGCCAGGAACACTGAAGCTTTCTTT
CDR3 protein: CASSLAPGTGVRPARNTEAFF